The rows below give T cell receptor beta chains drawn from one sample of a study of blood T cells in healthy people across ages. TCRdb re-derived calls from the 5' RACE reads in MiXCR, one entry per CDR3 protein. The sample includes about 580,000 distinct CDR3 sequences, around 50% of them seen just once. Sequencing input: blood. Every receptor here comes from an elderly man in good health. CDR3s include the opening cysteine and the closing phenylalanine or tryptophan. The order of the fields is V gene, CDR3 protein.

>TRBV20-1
CSARNRVNTEAFF
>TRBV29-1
CSVGARSSYEQYF
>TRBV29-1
CSVQGSFSSGYTF
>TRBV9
CASSVGETSGVQETQYF
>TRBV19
CASSIAKGPYEQYF
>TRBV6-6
CASSGRQIQETQFF
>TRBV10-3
CATSTAGNTEAFF
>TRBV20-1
CSASPLATSYNEQFF
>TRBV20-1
CSAIPSLRETQYF
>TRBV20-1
CSARVTGTDTQYF
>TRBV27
CVSSLSGGRIYEQYF
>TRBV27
CASSLRAATQYF
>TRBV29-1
CSASKNNEQYF
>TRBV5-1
CASSLSPQAADTQYF
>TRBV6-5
CASSYSITGSTDTQYF
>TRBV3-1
CASSPRGQPQYF
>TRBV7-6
CASSPGADSSYNEQFF
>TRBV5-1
CASSLEDSGDGYTF
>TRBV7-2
CASSPAGASIYEQYF
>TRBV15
CATTPVDRNNEQFF
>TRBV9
CASSVEGQGNTEAFF
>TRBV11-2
CASSSGLAAPYNEQFF
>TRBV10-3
CAITNPHSDRPDHYEQYF
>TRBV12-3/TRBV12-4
CASSRSGGTIQYF
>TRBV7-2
CAVAGRGTYNEQFF
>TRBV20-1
CSASLAGYSTDTQYF
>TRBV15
CATRTSGKSYNSPLHF
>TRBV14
CASNPDYSDTQYF
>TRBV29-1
CSVARTSLNTEAFF
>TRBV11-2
CASSSTRGLGEKLFF
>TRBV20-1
CSGTSGGEETQYF
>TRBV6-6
CATSGGGGPTYEQYF
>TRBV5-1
CASSPQGGSGYTF
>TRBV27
CASSLSAGRNIYEQYF
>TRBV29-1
CSVAVQGNQETQYF
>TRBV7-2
CASSLEGLAGGSDTQYF
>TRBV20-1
CSARSGGAGDEQFF
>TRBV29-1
CSAKTLPWGTEAFF
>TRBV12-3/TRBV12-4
CASSPYREAGTEAFF
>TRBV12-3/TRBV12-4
CATRTSGEKSAQYF
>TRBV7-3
CASSLIVRETQYF
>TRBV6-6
CASSLVDRVHGYTF
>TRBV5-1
CASSLGPGTLSQETQFF
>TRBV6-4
CASSVEGQSPSGELFF
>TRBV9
CASSVATLATGELFF
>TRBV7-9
CASSGETGRTGKLFF
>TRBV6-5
CASSWAIGDNSPLHF
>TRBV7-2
CASRRWKDPTQQETQYF
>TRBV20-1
CSARGRPGRGFLSYEQYF
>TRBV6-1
CASSAFPPGKRNTEAFF
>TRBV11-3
CASSSAHNEQFF
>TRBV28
CASSLPSSYSGKAFF
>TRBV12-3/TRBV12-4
CASSSTSGGLLSGETQYF